Following are 31 T cell receptor beta chains from one sample sequenced in a study of OX40 agonist ivuxolimab in advanced cancers. The table came from immunoSEQ multiplex PCR; TCRdb's copy has only in-frame clones and leaves some out. The profile shows tens of thousands of clones, about 87% of them singletons. The material was CD4+ or CD8+ T cells sorted from blood, obtained in a trial of the OX40 agonist ivuxolimab. The receptor set was obtained from an adult with an advanced solid tumor such as melanoma, head and neck, liver or kidney cancer.

The gene calls are TRBV30 and TRBJ1-2; D not resolved. This CDR3 has 11 residues. V was shortened by 5 bases and J by 8 bases, with 12 bases between the two germline ends. Germline assignment: CDR1 GTSNPN and CDR2 SVGIG (reference sequence). The DNA for the CDR3 is TGTGCCTGGGCGGACCTGGGCGGCTACACCTTC. Protein product: CAWADLGGYTF.

The genes are TRBV6-5 and TRBJ1-3; maybe TRBD1 (5 bases). Germline CDR1 and CDR2: MNHEY and SVGAGI. The germline V and J ends were trimmed by 6 bases and 4 bases, with 13 bases remaining between them. This CDR3 region has 14 residues. The CDR3 bases are TGTGCCAGCAGACCCGGGACGCAGGGAAACACCATATATTTT. As protein: CASRPGTQGNTIYF.

The rearrangement links TRBV30 to TRBJ1-6; 7 bases line up with TRBD1. J was trimmed by 2 bases and V by 3 bases; bases with no gene match: 7. The CDR3 contains 16 residues. The germline V gene has CDR1 GTSNPN and CDR2 SVGIG (reference sequence). The CDR3 spells CAWSEEQGAYNSPLHF. The CDR3 bases are TGTGCCTGGAGCGAAGAGCAGGGGGCCTATAATTCACCCCTCCACTTT.

This chain joins TRBV11-2 and TRBJ2-7, with a weak D call TRBD2 (6 bases). Trimming took off 5 bases at V and 4 bases at J, with 27 bases between the two ends. Per germline, CDR1 SGHAT and CDR2 FQNNGV. The CDR3 consists of 18 residues. In nucleotides, the CDR3 is TGTGCCAGCAGCAAGACTACCGGGGGAAACAGCTTAAAATACGAGCAGTACTTC. Protein: CASSKTTGGNSLKYEQYF.

The CDR3 protein is CASRESGGYGYTF. CDR3 DNA: TGTGCCAGTAGGGAATCTGGGGGATATGGCTACACCTTC. The rearrangement links TRBV19 to TRBJ1-2; D is possibly TRBD1 (5 bases). The CDR3 length is 13 residues. Trimming removed 6 bases at V and 5 bases at J, with 13 bases between. Germline V gene lookup returns CDR1 LNHDA and CDR2 SQIVND (reference sequence).

The V call is TRBV5-1, the J call TRBJ2-7, with TRBD2 identical over 8 bases. V was pared by 1 base and J by 4 bases, with 7 bases of the junction left unmatched. Per the germline V gene, CDR1 is SGHRS and CDR2 is YFSETQ. The CDR3 extends over 15 amino acids. This CDR3 reads CASSLTTSGFYEQYF. The DNA for the CDR3 is TGCGCCAGCAGCTTGACTACTAGCGGCTTTTACGAGCAGTACTTC.

The chain uses TRBV18 and TRBJ2-7; D is undetermined. CDR1 is KGHSH, CDR2 LQKENI, per germline. The CDR3 is made up of 14 amino acids. The V gene lost 0 bases and the J gene lost 2 bases, with 8 bases spanning the gap. CDR3 region: CASSPPGTPYEQYF. The CDR3 DNA reads TGTGCCAGCTCACCACCGGGAACCCCCTACGAGCAGTACTTC. Supplemented by reference TRBV18 and TRBJ2-7, the full variable domain reads NAGVMQNPRHLVRRRGQEARLRCSPMKGHSHVYWYRQLPEEGLKFMVYLQKENIIDESGMPKERFSAEFPKEGPSILRIQQVVRGDSAAYFCASSPPGTPYEQYFGPGTRLTVT.

This clone came up a few times. The V call is TRBV4-1, the J call TRBJ2-1; 11 bases align to TRBD2. V gave up 3 bases and J gave up 12 bases; unmatched junction bases: 7. CDR3 length equals 14 residues. Germline V lookup: CDR1 MGHRA, CDR2 YSYEKL. The CDR3 region is CASSQGSGRESQFF. The DNA of the CDR3 is TGCGCCAGCAGCCAGGGTAGCGGGAGGGAGTCGCAGTTCTTC.

The chain has TRBV7-2 and TRBJ2-5; the match to TRBD2 covers 11 bases. V gave up 3 bases and J gave up 4 bases; unmatched junction bases: 10. This CDR3 has 17 amino acids. Germline lookup yields CDR1 SGHTA and CDR2 FQGNSA. CDR3 in DNA: TGTGCCAGCAGCTTTTTAGCGGGGGGGCTTTTGGGAGAGACCCAGTACTTC. Translated: CASSFLAGGLLGETQYF.

The genes are TRBV7-3 and TRBJ2-2; D is ambiguous. This CDR3 contains 13 residues. Germline values: CDR1 SGHTA, CDR2 FQGTGA. Trimming took 5 bases from V and 8 from J, leaving 12 bases between them. The CDR3 bases are TGTGCCAGCAGCCGTCCGGCCAAAGGGGAGCTGTTTTTT. It encodes CASSRPAKGELFF.

This clone was detected a few times. The rearrangement uses TRBV4-1 and TRBJ1-6; D is unclear. V gave up 0 bases and J gave up 10 bases, with 13 bases separating them. Germline loops: CDR1 MGHRA, CDR2 YSYEKL. The CDR3 consists of 15 residues. CDR3 nucleotide sequence: TGCGCCAGCAGCCAAGATCTTCCCCCAGCCTCACCCCTCCACTTT. Translating gives CASSQDLPPASPLHF.

J is TRBJ1-5 and V is TRBV5-5; 7 nucleotides line up with TRBD1. CDR3 length equals 14 residues. V trimming: 3 bases; J trimming: 4 bases; junction bases outside the gene matches: 4. Germline loops: CDR1 SGHKS, CDR2 YYEKEE (reference sequence). This CDR3 is CASSWGTANQPQHF. As DNA, the CDR3 is TGTGCCAGCAGCTGGGGGACAGCAAATCAGCCCCAGCATTTT. The complete variable domain, with remaining parts taken from reference TRBV5-5 and TRBJ1-5, reads DAGVTQSPTHLIKTRGQQVTLRCSPISGHKSVSWYQQVLGQGPQFIFQYYEKEERGRGNFPDRFSARQFPNYSSELNVNALLLGDSALYLCASSWGTANQPQHFGDGTRLSIL.

This chain uses TRBV6-5 with TRBJ1-1; D remains ambiguous. The CDR3 extends over 13 amino acids. Germline lookup yields CDR1 MNHEY and CDR2 SVGAGI. The V end was cut by 0 bases, the J end by 1 base, with 3 bases between. CDR3 sequence reads: CASSYSSNTEAFF. DNA of the CDR3: TGTGCCAGCAGTTACTCGTCGAACACTGAAGCTTTCTTT.

This clone is medium-sized (0.01 to 0.1%) in the sample. The V and J genes are TRBV4-1 and TRBJ2-1; either TRBD1 or TRBD2 may fit D (5 bases each). Germline V CDR1 and CDR2: MGHRA, YSYEKL. Trimming removed 5 bases from V and 9 bases from J, with 11 bases in between. The CDR3 length is 12 residues. The CDR3 DNA reads as TGCGCCAGCAGCACCTCCGGGACTGAGCAGTTCTTC. It specifies CASSTSGTEQFF.

This clone was observed a handful of times. As DNA, the CDR3 is TGTGCCAGCAGCTTCCGGACAACTTCCCCAGATACGCAGTATTTT. It is translated as CASSFRTTSPDTQYF. The V call is TRBV7-2, the J call TRBJ2-3; maybe TRBD1 (5 bases). Germline V lookup: CDR1 SGHTA, CDR2 FQGNSA. The CDR3 contains 15 residues. Trimming left V 3 bases short and J 4 bases short, with 14 bases between.

This rearrangement joins TRBV2 to TRBJ2-5; possible D gene TRBD1, 6 bases. This CDR3 has 13 residues. Trimming removed 7 bases at V and 2 bases at J, with 11 bases between. Germline loops: CDR1 SNHLY, CDR2 FYNNEI. The CDR3 spells CASNREVQETQYF. CDR3 bases: TGTGCCAGCAACAGGGAAGTTCAAGAGACCCAGTACTTC.

The J gene is TRBJ2-1, the V gene TRBV5-4, with 7 nucleotides matching TRBD1. The CDR3 has 17 residues. V dropped 5 bases and J dropped 3; count of bases not matched to a gene: 14. The germline V gene encodes CDR1 SGHNT and CDR2 YYREEE (reference sequence). This CDR3 reads CASRPGQRDGSYNEQFF. In DNA form, the CDR3 reads TGTGCCAGCAGGCCGGGACAGAGGGACGGAAGCTACAATGAGCAGTTCTTC.

This clone occurred a few times. The same CDR3 arises from other DNA sequences in this sample as well. This chain joins TRBV5-1 and TRBJ2-5, with a weak D call TRBD1 (6 bases). V was shortened by 4 bases and J by 5 bases, with 18 bases between the two germline ends. Germline V gene lookup returns CDR1 SGHRS and CDR2 YFSETQ. The CDR3 runs 15 residues. This CDR3 reads CASSPGAGARETQYF. The CDR3 DNA is TGCGCCAGCAGCCCAGGAGCAGGGGCTAGGGAGACCCAGTACTTC.

The J gene is TRBJ1-1, the V gene TRBV29-1, with 7 bases matching TRBD1. From germline, CDR1 is SQVTM and CDR2 ANQGSEA. V was clipped by 7 bases and J by 0 bases; unmatched bases: 5. CDR3 length: 13 amino acids. The chain's CDR3 is CSARGQMNTEAFF. The DNA for the CDR3 is TGCAGCGCCCGGGGACAGATGAACACTGAAGCTTTCTTT.

This clone was picked up a small number of times. The chain is built from TRBV2 and TRBJ1-4, with D perhaps matching TRBD1 (6 bases). Per the germline V gene, CDR1 is SNHLY and CDR2 is FYNNEI. CDR3 length equals 14 residues. Between the trimmed V and J ends, which lost 5 bases and 6 bases, there was a span of 13 bases. CDR3 DNA: TGTGCCAGCAGTTTCCAGGGGCAAGATGAAAAACTGTTTTTT. It translates to CASSFQGQDEKLFF.

This clone appeared once. CDR3 residues: CATSSLGAGQPQHF. CDR3 nucleotide sequence: TGTGCCACCAGCAGTCTGGGGGCTGGTCAGCCCCAGCATTTT. The gene calls are TRBV15 and TRBJ1-5; maybe TRBD1 (6 bases). Germline V lookup: CDR1 LNHNV, CDR2 YYDKDF (reference sequence). CDR3 length: 14 amino acids. The V end lost 3 bases, the J end lost 6 bases, and 12 bases lay between the germline ends.

The CDR3 DNA reads TGCGCCAGCAGCTTCTCCTCGGGTGCTACCGGGGAGCTGTTTTTT. It is translated as CASSFSSGATGELFF. V is TRBV5-1 and J is TRBJ2-2; D remains ambiguous. Germline V lookup: CDR1 SGHRS, CDR2 YFSETQ. This CDR3 is 15 amino acids long. The V gene lost 2 bases and the J gene lost 5 bases, with 13 bases spanning the gap.

This chain links TRBV7-9 with TRBJ2-7; 8 positions match TRBD2. The CDR3 covers 17 residues. J lost 3 bases, V lost 4 bases, and 14 bases had no gene match. Germline V gene data show CDR1 as SEHNR and CDR2 as FQNEAQ (reference sequence). The CDR3 here is CASSSSLGSGGNYEQYF. The CDR3 DNA reads as TGTGCCAGCAGCTCCTCACTAGGGAGCGGGGGTAACTACGAGCAGTACTTC.

This clone was observed a few times. This chain joins TRBV9 and TRBJ2-5; TRBD1 aligns across 8 bases. The length of the CDR3 is 15 residues. V gave up 0 bases and J gave up 2 bases; unmatched junction bases: 3. CDR1 and CDR2 (germline): SGDLS, YYNGEE. The CDR3 bases are TGTGCCAGCAGCGTAGACGGGACAGGTCAAGAGACCCAGTACTTC. Amino acids: CASSVDGTGQETQYF.

The chain uses TRBV6-5 and TRBJ1-1, with D uncertain. Germline loops: CDR1 MNHEY, CDR2 SVGAGI. CDR3 length: 14 residues. V dropped 4 bases and J dropped 4 bases, with 13 bases sitting between them. Written as DNA, the CDR3 is TGTGCCAGCAGTTGGCAAATGTTGGGCACTGAAGCTTTCTTT. Protein sequence: CASSWQMLGTEAFF.

The rearrangement uses TRBV6-1 and TRBJ2-7; D gene uncertain. This CDR3 contains 13 residues. Looked up from germline, CDR1 is MNHNS and CDR2 is SASEGT. V was pared by 0 bases and J by 0 bases, with 3 bases between. The CDR3 DNA reads as TGTGCCAGCAGTGAAGCGCCCTCCTACGAGCAGTACTTC. Its protein is CASSEAPSYEQYF.

J is TRBJ2-7 and V is TRBV18, with unresolved D. The CDR3 has 14 amino acids. Germline V gene sequence: CDR1 KGHSH, CDR2 LQKENI. The V end was cut by 0 bases, the J end by 5 bases, with 11 bases between. CDR3 region: CASSPPGLMHEQYF. The CDR3 DNA reads TGTGCCAGCTCACCACCGGGTCTTATGCACGAGCAGTACTTC.

The J gene is TRBJ1-2, the V gene TRBV5-1; D remains unclear. Trimming took 4 bases from V and 0 from J, leaving 10 bases between them. The CDR3 runs 14 residues. CDR1 SGHRS and CDR2 YFSETQ come from the germline V gene. The CDR3 DNA sequence: TGCGCCAGCAGCCCGGGCGGACCTAACTATGGCTACACCTTC. As protein: CASSPGGPNYGYTF. Complete variable domain (other parts from reference TRBV5-1 and TRBJ1-2): KAGVTQTPRYLIKTRGQQVTLSCSPISGHRSVSWYQQTPGQGLQFLFEYFSETQRNKGNFPGRFSGRQFSNSRSEMNVSTLELGDSALYLCASSPGGPNYGYTFGSGTRLTVV.

The chain combines TRBV9 with TRBJ1-6, with a weak D call TRBD1 (5 bases). CDR3 length equals 15 residues. With 3 bases removed from V and 7 bases from J, the gap between germline ends came to 14 bases. Germline V gene sequence: CDR1 SGDLS, CDR2 YYNGEE. CDR3: CASSATGLLNSPLHF. The CDR3 nucleotides read TGTGCCAGCAGCGCGACGGGACTTTTAAATTCACCCCTCCACTTT.

This clone was detected once. The V gene is TRBV6-1, the J gene TRBJ1-5; a weak D match, TRBD1 (5 bases). V dropped 8 bases and J dropped 2 bases, with 16 bases sitting between them. Germline assignment: CDR1 MNHNS and CDR2 SASEGT. This CDR3 has 15 residues. CDR3 sequence: CASGWDVRGNQPQHF. As DNA, the CDR3 is TGTGCCAGCGGCTGGGACGTTCGGGGCAATCAGCCCCAGCATTTT.

The J gene is TRBJ2-2, the V gene TRBV10-2; tentative D call: TRBD1 (6 bases). The CDR3 totals 12 residues. Germline V gene data show CDR1 as WSHSY and CDR2 as SAAADI. The V gene lost 9 bases and the J gene lost 6 bases, with 11 bases spanning the gap. The DNA of the CDR3 is TGCGCCAGTGAACAGGGTCCCGGGGAGCTGTTTTTT. It is translated as CASEQGPGELFF.